These 21 T cell receptor beta chains originate from one sample sequenced in a study of shared clonotypes between healthy human individuals. CD45RO negativity and positive selection for CCR7 defined naive CD8 cells, a population that excluded terminally differentiated effector memory CD45RA+ cells. Here immunoSEQ multiplex PCR was the method, and the copy in TCRdb shows in-frame clones only, minus some. Among over 2 million clones listed, around 96% were seen once. Input material: naive CD8+ T cells sorted from blood. These receptors were taken from a man younger than 35 in good health.

The genes are TRBV7-9 and TRBJ1-4; no clear D gene. CDR1 and CDR2 (germline): SEHNR, FQNEAQ (reference sequence). The CDR3 is 15 amino acids. Trimming took off 6 bases at V and 6 bases at J, with 17 bases between the two ends. CDR3 loop: CASRGKEYVDEKLFF. CDR3 in DNA: TGTGCCAGCAGAGGAAAGGAGTATGTGGATGAAAAACTGTTTTTT. The variable domain in full, completed from reference TRBV7-9 and TRBJ1-4, reads DTGVSQNPRHKITKRGQNVTFRCDPISEHNRLYWYRQTLGQGPEFLTYFQNEAQLEKSRLLSDRFSAERPKGSFSTLEIQRTEQGDSAMYLCASRGKEYVDEKLFFGSGTQLSVL.

V gene TRBV28 combines with J gene TRBJ1-4; D is perhaps TRBD1 (6 bases). Per the germline V gene, CDR1 is MDHEN and CDR2 is SYDVKM. CDR3 length: 13 residues. Trimming pared 5 bases from V and 6 bases from J, leaving 10 bases between. CDR3 sequence (DNA): TGTGCCAGCAGTAACAGGGAACATGAAAAACTGTTTTTT. It codes for CASSNREHEKLFF.

This chain connects TRBV10-3 to TRBJ1-2; D not resolved. The CDR3 contains 13 residues. Germline V gene data show CDR1 as ENHRY and CDR2 as SYGVKD. The germline V and J ends were trimmed by 2 bases and 3 bases, with 7 bases remaining between them. The CDR3 nucleotides read TGTGCCATCAGTGAGGGCCCCCACTATGGCTACACCTTC. Its translation: CAISEGPHYGYTF.

This CDR3 is CASSFARWDYEQYF. The DNA of the CDR3 is TGTGCCAGCAGCTTCGCCAGGTGGGACTACGAGCAGTACTTC. The J gene is TRBJ2-7, the V gene TRBV7-2; D gene unclear. Germline V gene lookup returns CDR1 SGHTA and CDR2 FQGNSA. Between the trimmed V and J ends, which lost 3 bases and 3 bases, there was a span of 12 bases. The CDR3 extends over 14 amino acids.

J is TRBJ1-2 and V is TRBV4-1, with 12 bases lining up with TRBD1. This CDR3 region has 15 residues. V lost 2 bases, J lost 6 bases, and 4 bases stayed unmatched. Germline V gives CDR1 MGHRA, CDR2 YSYEKL. The CDR3 DNA follows: TGCGCCAGCAGCCAACGGGACAGGGGGCCTGATGGCTACACCTTC. Translating it yields CASSQRDRGPDGYTF.

V is TRBV27 and J is TRBJ2-3; possibly TRBD1 for D (6 bases). V was trimmed by 3 bases and J by 2 bases, leaving 12 bases between them. This CDR3 is built from 15 residues. Germline V lookup: CDR1 MNHEY, CDR2 SMNVEV (reference sequence). The DNA for the CDR3 is TGTGCCAGCAGTTTCGTCGGGACATACACAGATACGCAGTATTTT. Protein sequence: CASSFVGTYTDTQYF.

The chain carries TRBV5-6 and TRBJ2-7; D is possibly TRBD1 or TRBD2 (5 bases each). V lost 4 bases and J lost 3, with 11 bases in between. The CDR3 is made up of 13 amino acids. Germline CDR1 is SGHDT and CDR2 is YYEEEE. CDR3 protein: CASSRGTGYEQYF. In DNA, the CDR3 is TGTGCCAGCAGCCGTGGGACGGGCTACGAGCAGTACTTC.

The V and J genes are TRBV5-4 and TRBJ1-1; weak D call: TRBD1 (6 bases). The CDR3 contains 16 residues. The V gene lost 4 bases and the J gene lost 1 base, with 17 bases spanning the gap. From germline, CDR1 is SGHNT and CDR2 YYREEE (reference sequence). CDR3 sequence: CASSGPNRVGNTEAFF. CDR3 DNA: TGTGCCAGCAGCGGACCAAACAGGGTCGGGAACACTGAAGCTTTCTTT. Full variable domain (rest looked up from reference TRBV5-4 and TRBJ1-1): ETGVTQSPTHLIKTRGQQVTLRCSSQSGHNTVSWYQQALGQGPQFIFQYYREEENGRGNFPPRFSGLQFPNYSSELNVNALELDDSALYLCASSGPNRVGNTEAFFGQGTRLTVV.

V is TRBV30 and J is TRBJ2-7; a possible D gene is TRBD1 (6 bases). Trimming left V 0 bases short and J 3 bases short, with 15 bases between. The CDR3 runs to 15 residues. Germline CDR1 GTSNPN, CDR2 SVGIG (reference sequence). DNA of the CDR3: TGTGCCTGGAGTGTACGTGAGGGGGTCCACTACGAGCAGTACTTC. Translated, it gives CAWSVREGVHYEQYF.

Note on this clone: This same CDR3 is encoded by further DNA sequences in the sample. The genes are TRBV6-5 and TRBJ2-5; tentatively, D is TRBD2 (6 bases). Germline loops: CDR1 MNHEY, CDR2 SVGAGI. The CDR3 extends over 14 amino acids. Trimming took off 5 bases at V and 0 bases at J, with 10 bases between the two ends. CDR3 nucleotide sequence: TGTGCCAGCAGTCCCGGACTATACCAAGAGACCCAGTACTTC. Translated: CASSPGLYQETQYF.

This clone was counted once. The chain has TRBV6-6 and TRBJ2-2; D unclear. The germline V gene encodes CDR1 MNHNY and CDR2 SVGAGI (reference sequence). This CDR3 region has 13 residues. The ends were cut back, 3 bases at V and 7 bases at J, with 9 bases in the middle. CDR3 region: CASSYLLGGELFF. Written as DNA, the CDR3 is TGTGCCAGCAGTTATCTATTAGGCGGGGAGCTGTTTTTT.

The rearrangement joins TRBV27 to TRBJ2-1; D remains ambiguous. The CDR3 spans 12 residues. Trimming pared 7 bases from V and 4 bases from J, leaving 8 bases between. From germline, CDR1 is MNHEY and CDR2 SMNVEV (reference sequence). The CDR3: CASKGFYNEQFF. In DNA form, the CDR3 reads TGTGCCAGCAAGGGATTTTACAATGAGCAGTTCTTC.

V and J are TRBV5-1 and TRBJ1-2; D gene unclear. CDR3 length equals 11 residues. In germline, CDR1 is SGHRS, CDR2 YFSETQ. Trimming left V 3 bases short and J 5 bases short, with 5 bases between. The CDR3 DNA is TGCGCCAGCAGCTCGGGTTATGGCTACACCTTC. Translation: CASSSGYGYTF. The variable domain in full, with the rest retrieved from reference TRBV5-1 and TRBJ1-2, is KAGVTQTPRYLIKTRGQQVTLSCSPISGHRSVSWYQQTPGQGLQFLFEYFSETQRNKGNFPGRFSGRQFSNSRSEMNVSTLELGDSALYLCASSSGYGYTFGSGTRLTVV.

J is TRBJ2-3 and V is TRBV2, with D perhaps matching TRBD2 (6 bases). The CDR3 has 13 amino acids. V dropped 7 bases and J dropped 5 bases, with 13 bases sitting between them. Germline V gives CDR1 SNHLY, CDR2 FYNNEI. The CDR3: CASIGGIGDTQYF. The CDR3 region has the DNA TGTGCCAGCATCGGCGGGATCGGAGATACGCAGTATTTT.

The gene calls are TRBV7-9 and TRBJ1-6; tentative D call: TRBD1 (5 bases). Trimming took 5 bases from V and 10 from J, leaving 15 bases between them. The length of the CDR3 is 14 residues. CDR1 is SEHNR, CDR2 FQNEAQ, per germline (reference sequence). CDR3 protein: CASSPGPLLSPLHF. In DNA, the CDR3 is TGTGCCAGCAGCCCAGGGCCCTTACTCTCACCCCTCCACTTT. Full variable domain (missing parts from reference TRBV7-9 and TRBJ1-6): DTGVSQNPRHKITKRGQNVTFRCDPISEHNRLYWYRQTLGQGPEFLTYFQNEAQLEKSRLLSDRFSAERPKGSFSTLEIQRTEQGDSAMYLCASSPGPLLSPLHFGNGTRLTVT.

This clone occurred once. The sample holds other DNA sequences that translate to the same CDR3. V gene TRBV4-1 combines with J gene TRBJ2-7; D is unresolved. Per germline, CDR1 MGHRA and CDR2 YSYEKL. V lost 1 base and J lost 4, with 8 bases in between. CDR3 length: 13 residues. Here the CDR3 reads CASSQGIGYEQYF. The CDR3 nucleotides are TGCGCCAGCAGCCAAGGGATTGGGTACGAGCAGTACTTC.

The V call is TRBV2, the J call TRBJ2-1, with unresolved D. Germline loops: CDR1 SNHLY, CDR2 FYNNEI. Trimming stripped 8 bases from V and 0 bases from J, with 17 bases between. This CDR3 region has 16 residues. This CDR3 is CASLVVGSSSYNEQFF. CDR3 bases: TGTGCCAGCTTGGTAGTGGGGTCGAGCTCCTACAATGAGCAGTTCTTC.

This sequence joins TRBV18 and TRBJ1-6, with D possibly TRBD1 on 5 matching bases. Germline CDR1 is KGHSH and CDR2 is LQKENI. This CDR3 is 18 amino acids long. Deletions cut 1 base from V and 0 bases from J, with 13 bases between. The CDR3 region is CASSPRDTRVSYNSPLHF. The CDR3 region has the DNA TGTGCCAGCTCACCACGAGACACCAGGGTCTCCTATAATTCACCCCTCCACTTT.

The chain couples TRBV19 to TRBJ1-3, with a possible D match to TRBD1 (5 bases). There are 16 residues in the CDR3. Looked up from germline, CDR1 is LNHDA and CDR2 is SQIVND (reference sequence). The V end lost 6 bases, the J end lost 0 bases, and 15 bases lay between the germline ends. The CDR3 spells CASSARQLPSGNTIYF. The CDR3 nucleotides read TGTGCCAGTAGCGCCAGACAGCTCCCCTCTGGAAACACCATATATTTT. The whole variable domain, remainder taken from reference TRBV19 and TRBJ1-3, is DGGITQSPKYLFRKEGQNVTLSCEQNLNHDAMYWYRQDPGQGLRLIYYSQIVNDFQKGDIAEGYSVSREKKESFPLTVTSAQKNPTAFYLCASSARQLPSGNTIYFGEGSWLTVV.

V and J are TRBV15 and TRBJ2-5; either TRBD1 or TRBD2 may supply D (6 bases each). This CDR3 contains 13 residues. Germline values: CDR1 LNHNV, CDR2 YYDKDF (reference sequence). The V end lost 7 bases, the J end lost 5 bases, and 14 bases lay between the germline ends. CDR3 sequence: CATTQTGGETQYF. CDR3 nucleotides: TGTGCCACCACCCAGACAGGAGGGGAGACCCAGTACTTC.

The rearrangement joins TRBV11-2 to TRBJ2-7; possibly TRBD1 or TRBD2 for D (5 bases each). V lost 5 bases to trimming and J lost 5 bases, with 19 bases between them. The CDR3 loop spans 15 amino acids. The germline gives CDR1 SGHAT, CDR2 FQNNGV. CDR3 loop: CASSRVWDPIDEQYF. The DNA for the CDR3 is TGTGCCAGCAGCCGGGTTTGGGACCCTATTGACGAGCAGTACTTC.